These T cell receptor beta chains were read from a single sample in a study of cytomegalovirus exposure and HLA in healthy donors. Sequencing used immunoSEQ multiplex PCR; TCRdb keeps in-frame clones, though not all of them. The sample carries more than 200,000 clones, about 83% recorded once. Sequencing input: PBMCs. The receptors originated from a human donor in good health. Both conserved end residues are part of each CDR3. The order of the fields is J gene, clone size, CDR3 length, V gene, D gene, CDR3 DNA, CDR3 protein. A D gene is named only where the DNA matches it firmly. Some rows have no size entry. The others give once, few or many, or a class for an expanded clone.

j_call: TRBJ2-7
clone_size: .
cdr3_length: 13
v_call: TRBV10-3
d_call: TRBD1
cdr3_nt: TGTGCCACCCGGACAGGGTCGGTCTACGAGCAGTACTTC
cdr3_aa: CATRTGSVYEQYF

j_call: TRBJ2-7
clone_size: .
cdr3_length: 14
v_call: TRBV29-1
d_call: .
cdr3_nt: TGCAGCGTTGAACTGTCTCCGGGTGGTTACGAGCAGTACTTC
cdr3_aa: CSVELSPGGYEQYF

j_call: TRBJ1-6
clone_size: .
cdr3_length: 13
v_call: TRBV27
d_call: .
cdr3_nt: TGTGCCAGCAGTTTGGAGAGGAATTCACCCCTCCACTTT
cdr3_aa: CASSLERNSPLHF

j_call: TRBJ1-2
clone_size: .
cdr3_length: 14
v_call: TRBV7-9
d_call: TRBD1
cdr3_nt: TGTTCCAGCAGCGCCCGGACAGGAAACTATGGCTACACCTTC
cdr3_aa: CSSSARTGNYGYTF

j_call: TRBJ1-5
clone_size: .
cdr3_length: 18
v_call: TRBV28
d_call: TRBD1
cdr3_nt: TGTGCCAGCAGCCCAGACCCTCATCGGACAGGGTTTAATCAGCCCCAGCATTTT
cdr3_aa: CASSPDPHRTGFNQPQHF

j_call: TRBJ2-6
clone_size: .
cdr3_length: 15
v_call: TRBV29-1
d_call: TRBD1
cdr3_nt: TGCAGCGCCTCGGGACAGGGAACTGGGGCCAACGTCCTGACTTTC
cdr3_aa: CSASGQGTGANVLTF

j_call: TRBJ2-3
clone_size: .
cdr3_length: 17
v_call: TRBV4-1
d_call: TRBD1
cdr3_nt: TGCGCCAGCAGCCAAGATCCGGGGACAGGAAACCGAGATACGCAGTATTTT
cdr3_aa: CASSQDPGTGNRDTQYF

j_call: TRBJ1-1
clone_size: .
cdr3_length: 14
v_call: TRBV7-9
d_call: TRBD1
cdr3_nt: TGTTCCAGCATCCCGACAGGGACCAACACTGAAGCTTTCTTT
cdr3_aa: CSSIPTGTNTEAFF

j_call: TRBJ2-2
clone_size: .
cdr3_length: 12
v_call: TRBV19
d_call: .
cdr3_nt: TGTGCCAGTAGTACCTACACCGGGGAGCTGTTTTTT
cdr3_aa: CASSTYTGELFF

j_call: TRBJ1-6
clone_size: .
cdr3_length: 14
v_call: TRBV9
d_call: TRBD1
cdr3_nt: TGTGCCAGCAGCGTCAAGGGACAGGGGTCACCCCTCCACTTT
cdr3_aa: CASSVKGQGSPLHF

j_call: TRBJ1-1
clone_size: .
cdr3_length: 15
v_call: TRBV25-1
d_call: TRBD1
cdr3_nt: TGTGCCAGCAGTGACGTACAGGGGGCTGGCACTGAAGCTTTCTTT
cdr3_aa: CASSDVQGAGTEAFF

j_call: TRBJ2-7
clone_size: .
cdr3_length: 15
v_call: TRBV7-2
d_call: TRBD2
cdr3_nt: TGTGCCAGCAGCTTAGCCGGGACTAGACGATACGAGCAGTACTTC
cdr3_aa: CASSLAGTRRYEQYF

j_call: TRBJ1-1
clone_size: .
cdr3_length: 14
v_call: TRBV7-9
d_call: .
cdr3_nt: TGTGCCAGCAGTTTCCCAGAACTGAACACTGAAGCTTTCTTT
cdr3_aa: CASSFPELNTEAFF

j_call: TRBJ2-2
clone_size: .
cdr3_length: 15
v_call: TRBV6-4
d_call: TRBD2
cdr3_nt: TGTGCCAGCCGTGGAGCGGGAGAGAATAGCGGGGAGCTGTTTTTT
cdr3_aa: CASRGAGENSGELFF

j_call: TRBJ2-1
clone_size: .
cdr3_length: 13
v_call: TRBV6-4
d_call: TRBD1
cdr3_nt: TGTGCCAGCAGTCCTGGACAGGGTGGTGAGCAGTTCTTC
cdr3_aa: CASSPGQGGEQFF

j_call: TRBJ2-3
clone_size: .
cdr3_length: 16
v_call: TRBV29-1
d_call: TRBD2
cdr3_nt: TGCAGCGTTGAATCAGTTGCGGGAGAGATGACAGATACGCAGTATTTT
cdr3_aa: CSVESVAGEMTDTQYF

j_call: TRBJ1-1
clone_size: few
cdr3_length: 14
v_call: TRBV4-2
d_call: .
cdr3_nt: TGTGCCAGCAGCCAAGGAGACATGAACACTGAAGCTTTCTTT
cdr3_aa: CASSQGDMNTEAFF

j_call: TRBJ2-4
clone_size: .
cdr3_length: 16
v_call: TRBV19
d_call: .
cdr3_nt: TGTGCCAGTAGCCCCCTTATACAGGGACCCGGAAACATTCAGTACTTC
cdr3_aa: CASSPLIQGPGNIQYF

j_call: TRBJ1-5
clone_size: .
cdr3_length: 14
v_call: TRBV6-5
d_call: .
cdr3_nt: TGTGCCAGCAGACCCGAGGGGGTCAGGCAGCCCCAGCATTTT
cdr3_aa: CASRPEGVRQPQHF

j_call: TRBJ2-6
clone_size: .
cdr3_length: 17
v_call: TRBV5-1
d_call: TRBD1
cdr3_nt: TGCGCCAGCAGCCAAGGGACAGGGGTTTCTGGGGCCAACGTCCTGACTTTC
cdr3_aa: CASSQGTGVSGANVLTF

j_call: TRBJ2-1
clone_size: .
cdr3_length: 15
v_call: TRBV21-1
d_call: .
cdr3_nt: TGTGCCAGCAGCGCCGGGACTAGCGGCTACAATGAGCAGTTCTTC
cdr3_aa: CASSAGTSGYNEQFF

j_call: TRBJ1-5
clone_size: .
cdr3_length: 17
v_call: TRBV19
d_call: .
cdr3_nt: TGTGCCAGTAGTACCCTCCCACGGGGGAATAGCAATCAGCCCCAGCATTTT
cdr3_aa: CASSTLPRGNSNQPQHF

j_call: TRBJ1-2
clone_size: .
cdr3_length: 12
v_call: TRBV30
d_call: .
cdr3_nt: TGTGCCTGGAGTGAAATTGGAGGAAGCTACACCTTC
cdr3_aa: CAWSEIGGSYTF

j_call: TRBJ2-1
clone_size: .
cdr3_length: 18
v_call: TRBV19
d_call: .
cdr3_nt: TGTGCCAGTAAAAAGCTCACGGCTAGCGCGGCAAACCACAATGAGCAGTTCTTC
cdr3_aa: CASKKLTASAANHNEQFF

j_call: TRBJ1-5
clone_size: .
cdr3_length: 16
v_call: TRBV19
d_call: .
cdr3_nt: TGTGCCAGTAGTATGGAAGGGGCAGCTAGCAATCAGCCCCAGCATTTT
cdr3_aa: CASSMEGAASNQPQHF

j_call: TRBJ2-7
clone_size: .
cdr3_length: 15
v_call: TRBV6-1
d_call: TRBD1
cdr3_nt: TGTGCCAGCACCGTCGCGGGACAGGGCTACTACGAGCAGTACTTC
cdr3_aa: CASTVAGQGYYEQYF

j_call: TRBJ1-2
clone_size: .
cdr3_length: 15
v_call: TRBV28
d_call: TRBD1
cdr3_nt: TGTGCCAGCACCCTAGGGGGACAGGGGAACTATGGCTACACCTTC
cdr3_aa: CASTLGGQGNYGYTF

j_call: TRBJ1-2
clone_size: few
cdr3_length: 15
v_call: TRBV6-5
d_call: .
cdr3_nt: TGTGCCAGCAGTTACTCACCTGACGGAGTTCGTGGCTACACCTTC
cdr3_aa: CASSYSPDGVRGYTF

j_call: TRBJ2-7
clone_size: .
cdr3_length: 16
v_call: TRBV18
d_call: TRBD2
cdr3_nt: TGTGCCAGCTCACCAAGGACTAGCGGGAGCTCCTACGAGCAGTACTTC
cdr3_aa: CASSPRTSGSSYEQYF

j_call: TRBJ2-5
clone_size: .
cdr3_length: 15
v_call: TRBV5-1
d_call: TRBD2
cdr3_nt: TGCGCCAGCAGCTTGAGTAGCGGGACCGAAAGGACCCAGTACTTC
cdr3_aa: CASSLSSGTERTQYF

j_call: TRBJ1-5
clone_size: .
cdr3_length: 13
v_call: TRBV6-5
d_call: .
cdr3_nt: TGTGCCAGCACCCGAGAGCCAAATCAGCCCCAGCATTTT
cdr3_aa: CASTREPNQPQHF

j_call: TRBJ2-7
clone_size: .
cdr3_length: 15
v_call: TRBV7-9
d_call: .
cdr3_nt: TGTGCCAGCAGCTTTGGACACCCGAGCTCCTACGAGCAGTACTTC
cdr3_aa: CASSFGHPSSYEQYF

j_call: TRBJ2-5
clone_size: .
cdr3_length: 14
v_call: TRBV4-1
d_call: .
cdr3_nt: TGCGCCAGCAGTGGTGAGGAGACTCAAGAGACCCAGTACTTC
cdr3_aa: CASSGEETQETQYF

j_call: TRBJ2-1
clone_size: .
cdr3_length: 17
v_call: TRBV19
d_call: TRBD2
cdr3_nt: TGTGCCAGTAGTTTGGGACTAGCGGGCATTTCCTACAATGAGCAGTTCTTC
cdr3_aa: CASSLGLAGISYNEQFF

j_call: TRBJ2-1
clone_size: .
cdr3_length: 18
v_call: TRBV12-2
d_call: .
cdr3_nt: TGTGCAAGTCGCTTAACGCGTGGACTAGCGGGAGAAGACAATGAGCAGTTCTTC
cdr3_aa: CASRLTRGLAGEDNEQFF